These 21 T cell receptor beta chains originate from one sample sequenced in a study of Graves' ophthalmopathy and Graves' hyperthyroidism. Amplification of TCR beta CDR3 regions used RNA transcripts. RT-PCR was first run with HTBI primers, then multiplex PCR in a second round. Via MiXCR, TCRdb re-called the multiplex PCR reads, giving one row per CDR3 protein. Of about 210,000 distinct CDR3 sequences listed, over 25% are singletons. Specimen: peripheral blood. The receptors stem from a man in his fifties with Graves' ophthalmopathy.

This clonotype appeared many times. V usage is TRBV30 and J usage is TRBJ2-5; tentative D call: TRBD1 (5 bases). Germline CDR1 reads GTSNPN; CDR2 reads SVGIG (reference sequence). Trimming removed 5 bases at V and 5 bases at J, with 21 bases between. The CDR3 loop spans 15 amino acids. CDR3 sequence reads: CAWGKGQTVGETQYF. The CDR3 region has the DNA TGTGCCTGGGGGAAGGGGCAAACCGTTGGGGAGACCCAGTACTTC.

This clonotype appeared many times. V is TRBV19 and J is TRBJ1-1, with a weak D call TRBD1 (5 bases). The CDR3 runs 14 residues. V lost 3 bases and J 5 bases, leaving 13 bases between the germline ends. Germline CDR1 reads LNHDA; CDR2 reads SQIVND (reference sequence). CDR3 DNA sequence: TGTGCCAGTAGTATGCAGGGAGAGTGGACTGAAGCTTTCTTT. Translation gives CASSMQGEWTEAFF.

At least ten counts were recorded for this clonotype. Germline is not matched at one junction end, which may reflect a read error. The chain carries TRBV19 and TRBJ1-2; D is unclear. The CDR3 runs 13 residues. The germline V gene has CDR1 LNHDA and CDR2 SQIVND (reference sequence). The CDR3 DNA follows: TGTGCCAGTAGTGTAGACACGGTATATGGCTACACCTTC. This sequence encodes CASSVDTVYGYTF.

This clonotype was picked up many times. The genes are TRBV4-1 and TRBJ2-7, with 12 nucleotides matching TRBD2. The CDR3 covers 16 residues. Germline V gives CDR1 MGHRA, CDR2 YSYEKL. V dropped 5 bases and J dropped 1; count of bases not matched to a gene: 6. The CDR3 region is CASSAHGLAGSYEQYF. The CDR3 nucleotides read TGCGCCAGCAGCGCGCATGGACTAGCGGGGTCCTACGAGCAGTACTTC.

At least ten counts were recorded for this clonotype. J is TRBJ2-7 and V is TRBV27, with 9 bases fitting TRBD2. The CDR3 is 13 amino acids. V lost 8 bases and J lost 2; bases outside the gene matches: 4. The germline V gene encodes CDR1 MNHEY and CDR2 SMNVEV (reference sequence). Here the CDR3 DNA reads TGTGCCAGCCATGCTAGCGGGGCCTACGAGCAGTACTTC. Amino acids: CASHASGAYEQYF.

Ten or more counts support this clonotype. The CDR3 DNA is TGTGCCAGTAGCGACAGGGGGACCAACGAGCAGTACTTC. Residues: CASSDRGTNEQYF. The J gene is TRBJ2-7, the V gene TRBV19; 9 nucleotides agree with TRBD1. The V segment lost 6 bases and the J segment 5 bases; nucleotides outside the gene matches: 5. CDR3 length: 13 residues. CDR1 is LNHDA, CDR2 SQIVND, per germline (reference sequence). Full variable domain (missing parts from reference TRBV19 and TRBJ2-7): DGGITQSPKYLFRKEGQNVTLSCEQNLNHDAMYWYRQDPGQGLRLIYYSQIVNDFQKGDIAEGYSVSREKKESFPLTVTSAQKNPTAFYLCASSDRGTNEQYFGPGTRLTVT.

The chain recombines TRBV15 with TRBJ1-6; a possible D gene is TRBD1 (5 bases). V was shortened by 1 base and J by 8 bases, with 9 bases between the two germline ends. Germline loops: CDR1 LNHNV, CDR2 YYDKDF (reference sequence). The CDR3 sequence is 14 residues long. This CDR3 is CATSRGLQDSPLHF. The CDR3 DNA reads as TGTGCCACCAGCAGAGGATTACAGGATTCACCCCTCCACTTT.

The CDR3 DNA reads as TGTGCCAGCAGCATGACAGGGACGGGTGAGACCCAGTACTTC. This gives the protein CASSMTGTGETQYF. V and J are TRBV7-8 and TRBJ2-5; 7 nucleotides align to TRBD1. The CDR3 is 14 amino acids. The germline V gene encodes CDR1 SGHVS and CDR2 FQNEAQ. The junction had 8 bases not matched to a gene; V was cut back by 5 bases and J by 5 bases.

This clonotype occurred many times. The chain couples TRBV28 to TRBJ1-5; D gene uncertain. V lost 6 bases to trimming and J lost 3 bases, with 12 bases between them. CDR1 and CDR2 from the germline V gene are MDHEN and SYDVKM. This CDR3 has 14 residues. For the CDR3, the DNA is TGTGCCAGCAGCCCGAGGCAGCTCAATCAGCCCCAGCATTTT. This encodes CASSPRQLNQPQHF.

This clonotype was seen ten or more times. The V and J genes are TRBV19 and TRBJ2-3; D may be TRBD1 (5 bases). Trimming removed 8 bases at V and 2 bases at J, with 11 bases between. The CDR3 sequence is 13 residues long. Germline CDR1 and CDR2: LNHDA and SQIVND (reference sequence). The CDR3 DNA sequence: TGTGCCAGTGGAATACAGGACACAGATACGCAGTATTTT. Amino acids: CASGIQDTDTQYF.

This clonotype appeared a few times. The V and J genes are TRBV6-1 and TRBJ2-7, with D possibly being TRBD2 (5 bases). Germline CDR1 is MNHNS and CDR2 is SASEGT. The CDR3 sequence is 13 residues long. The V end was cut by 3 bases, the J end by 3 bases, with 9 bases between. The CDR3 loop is CASSDRAGYEQYF. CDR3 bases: TGTGCCAGCAGTGATAGGGCGGGCTACGAGCAGTACTTC.

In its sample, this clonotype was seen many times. The DNA for the CDR3 is TGCGCCAGCAGCGGGGGACAGGGTATCCACTATGGCTACACCTTC. It codes for CASSGGQGIHYGYTF. J is TRBJ1-2 and V is TRBV5-1, with 9 bases fitting TRBD1. Unmatched junction bases numbered 7, after V lost 4 bases and J lost 3 bases. Per germline, CDR1 SGHRS and CDR2 YFSETQ. The CDR3 consists of 15 residues.

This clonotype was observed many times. Here the CDR3 reads CSVEGGIQPYQETQYF. CDR3 coding DNA: TGCAGCGTTGAAGGTGGCATACAGCCGTACCAAGAGACCCAGTACTTC. This chain connects TRBV29-1 to TRBJ2-5; D gene ambiguous. Germline values: CDR1 SQVTM, CDR2 ANQGSEA. V lost 1 base to trimming and J lost 0 bases, with 15 bases between them. The CDR3 runs 16 residues.

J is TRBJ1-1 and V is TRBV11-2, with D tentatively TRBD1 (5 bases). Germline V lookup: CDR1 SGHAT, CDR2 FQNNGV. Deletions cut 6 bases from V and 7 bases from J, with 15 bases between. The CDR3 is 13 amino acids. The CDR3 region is CASRGAEQSEAFF. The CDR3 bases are TGTGCCAGCAGAGGGGCCGAACAAAGTGAAGCTTTCTTT.

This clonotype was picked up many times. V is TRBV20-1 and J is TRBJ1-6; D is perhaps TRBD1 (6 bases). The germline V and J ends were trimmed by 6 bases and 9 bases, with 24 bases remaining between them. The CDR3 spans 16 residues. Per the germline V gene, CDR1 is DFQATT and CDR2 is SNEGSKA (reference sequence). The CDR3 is CSARAGGLEFGSPLHF. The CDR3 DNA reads TGCAGTGCCCGAGCGGGGGGGCTAGAGTTTGGTTCACCCCTCCACTTT.

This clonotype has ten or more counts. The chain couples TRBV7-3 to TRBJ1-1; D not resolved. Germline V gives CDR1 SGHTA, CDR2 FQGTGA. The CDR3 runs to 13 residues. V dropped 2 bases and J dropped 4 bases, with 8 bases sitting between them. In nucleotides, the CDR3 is TGTGCCAGCAGCTTAGTAGGGATCACTGAAGCTTTCTTT. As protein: CASSLVGITEAFF. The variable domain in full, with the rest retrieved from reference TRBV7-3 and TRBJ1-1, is GAGVSQTPSNKVTEKGKYVELRCDPISGHTALYWYRQSLGQGPEFLIYFQGTGAADDSGLPNDRFFAVRPEGSVSTLKIQRTERGDSAVYLCASSLVGITEAFFGQGTRLTVV.

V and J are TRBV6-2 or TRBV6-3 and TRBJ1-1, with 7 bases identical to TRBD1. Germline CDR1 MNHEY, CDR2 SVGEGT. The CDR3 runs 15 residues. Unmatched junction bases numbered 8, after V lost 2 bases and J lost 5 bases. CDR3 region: CASSYDRVRGTEAFF. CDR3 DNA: TGTGCCAGCAGTTACGACAGGGTAAGGGGAACTGAAGCTTTCTTT.

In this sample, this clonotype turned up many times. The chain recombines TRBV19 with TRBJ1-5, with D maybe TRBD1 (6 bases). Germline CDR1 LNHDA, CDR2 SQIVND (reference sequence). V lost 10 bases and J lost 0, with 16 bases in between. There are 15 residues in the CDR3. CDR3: CATRGGQNSNQPQHF. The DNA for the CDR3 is TGTGCCACCCGGGGGGGACAAAATAGCAATCAGCCCCAGCATTTT.

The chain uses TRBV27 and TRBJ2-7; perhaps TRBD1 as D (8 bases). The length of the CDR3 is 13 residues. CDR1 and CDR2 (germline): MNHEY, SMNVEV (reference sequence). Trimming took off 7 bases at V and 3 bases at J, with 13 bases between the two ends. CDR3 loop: CASTDREGYEQYF. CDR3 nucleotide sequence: TGTGCCAGCACGGACAGGGAGGGCTACGAGCAGTACTTC.

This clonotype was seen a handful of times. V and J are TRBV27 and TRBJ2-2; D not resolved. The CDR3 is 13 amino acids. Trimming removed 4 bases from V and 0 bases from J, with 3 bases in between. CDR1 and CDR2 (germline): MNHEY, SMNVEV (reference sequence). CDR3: CASSYPNTGELFF. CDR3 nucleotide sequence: TGTGCCAGCAGTTATCCGAACACCGGGGAGCTGTTTTTT.

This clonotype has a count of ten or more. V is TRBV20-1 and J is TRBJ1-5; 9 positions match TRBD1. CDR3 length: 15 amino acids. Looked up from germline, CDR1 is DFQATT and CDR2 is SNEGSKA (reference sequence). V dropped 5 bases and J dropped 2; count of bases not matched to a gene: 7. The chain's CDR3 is CSARTGVRGNQPQHF. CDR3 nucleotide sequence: TGCAGTGCTCGGACAGGGGTCCGGGGCAATCAGCCCCAGCATTTT.